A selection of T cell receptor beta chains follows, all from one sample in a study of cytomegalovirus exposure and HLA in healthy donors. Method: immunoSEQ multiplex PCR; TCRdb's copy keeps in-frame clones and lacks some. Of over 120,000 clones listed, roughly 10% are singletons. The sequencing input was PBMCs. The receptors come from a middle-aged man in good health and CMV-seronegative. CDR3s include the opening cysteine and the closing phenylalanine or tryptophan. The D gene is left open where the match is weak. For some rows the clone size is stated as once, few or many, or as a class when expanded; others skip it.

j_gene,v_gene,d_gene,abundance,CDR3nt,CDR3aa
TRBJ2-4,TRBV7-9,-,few,TGTGCCAGCAGCCCTACGGAGTTAGGCAAAAACATTCAGTACTTC,CASSPTELGKNIQYF
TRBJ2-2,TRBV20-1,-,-,TGCAGTGCTAGAGATCGGGGGGAGCTGTTTTTT,CSARDRGELFF
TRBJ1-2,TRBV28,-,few,TGTGCCAGCATAGCGGGTTCGGAGGGAAAGAGGGGCTACACCTTC,CASIAGSEGKRGYTF
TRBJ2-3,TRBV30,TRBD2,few,TGTGCCTGGAGTGTTGGGGGGGTCCTCACAGATACGCAGTATTTT,CAWSVGGVLTDTQYF
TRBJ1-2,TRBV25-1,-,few,TGTGCCAGCAGTACGACAGGTCGTGCGGCGGAGGGCTACACCTTC,CASSTTGRAAEGYTF
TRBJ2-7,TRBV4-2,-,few,TGTGCCAGCAGCCAGGCCCCCTACGAGCAGTACTTC,CASSQAPYEQYF
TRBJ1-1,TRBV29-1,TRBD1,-,TGCAGCGCCGGCGGGACAGGGACTTATGAAGCTTTCTTT,CSAGGTGTYEAFF
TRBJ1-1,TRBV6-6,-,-,TGTGCCAGCAGTTGGGACGGCTTGGAGGGAGCTTTCTTT,CASSWDGLEGAFF
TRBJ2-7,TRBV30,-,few,TGTGCCTGGAGTGTGGGGGGCGAGCAGTACTTC,CAWSVGGEQYF
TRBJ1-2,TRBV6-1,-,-,TGTGCCAGCAGTGAAGCGAGCTCGGGGAACTATGGCTACACCTTC,CASSEASSGNYGYTF
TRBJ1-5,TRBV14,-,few,TGTGCCAGCAGCCCCCGCCAGGGGCGCCCGATGCTATTATATAGCAATCAGCCCCAGCATTTT,CASSPRQGRPMLLYSNQPQHF
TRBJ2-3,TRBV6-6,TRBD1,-,TGTGCCAGCAGTAAAGGACAGGGCAGCACAGATACGCAGTATTTT,CASSKGQGSTDTQYF
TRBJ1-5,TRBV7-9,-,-,TGTGCCAGCAGCTTAGGGGGGGGTACTCAAGTGCCCCAGCATTTT,CASSLGGGTQVPQHF
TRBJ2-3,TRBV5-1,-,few,TGCGCCAGCAGCTTGCAGGTCCCTAGCACAGATACGCAGTATTTT,CASSLQVPSTDTQYF
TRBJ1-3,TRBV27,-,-,TGTGCCAGCAGGGCCGGGGGGAATGGAAACACCATATATTTT,CASRAGGNGNTIYF
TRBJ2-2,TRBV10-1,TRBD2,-,TGCGCCAGCAGTGAGCGGGGGGCCGGGGAGCTGTTTTTT,CASSERGAGELFF
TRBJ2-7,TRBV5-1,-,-,TGCGCCAGCAGCTTGGTGTCCGGGGTTTCCTACGAGCAGTACTTC,CASSLVSGVSYEQYF
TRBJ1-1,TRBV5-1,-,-,TGCGCCAGCAGCTTGAATGGAGTGAACACTGAAGCTTTCTTT,CASSLNGVNTEAFF
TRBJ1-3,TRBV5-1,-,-,TGCGCCAGCAGCCGAAGCAGGGATTCTGGAAACACCATATATTTT,CASSRSRDSGNTIYF
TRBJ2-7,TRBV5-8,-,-,TGTGCCAGCAGCTTGTCAGGGTTCGAGCAGTACTTC,CASSLSGFEQYF
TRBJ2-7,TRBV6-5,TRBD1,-,TGTGCCAGCAGCAATCTAGGGGGCCACTCCTACGAGCAGTACTTC,CASSNLGGHSYEQYF
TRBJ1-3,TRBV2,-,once,TGTGCCAGAACTCAGGGGCCAGGTTCGGGAAACACCATATATTTT,CARTQGPGSGNTIYF
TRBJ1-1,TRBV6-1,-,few,TGTGCCAGCAGTGCGTTCAGGGACATGAACACTGAAGCTTTCTTT,CASSAFRDMNTEAFF
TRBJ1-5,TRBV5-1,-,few,TGCGCCAGCAGCTCGCTAGGGGGAATCGATCAGCCCCAGCATTTT,CASSSLGGIDQPQHF
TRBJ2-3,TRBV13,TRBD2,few,TGTGCCAGCAGCTACGGGACTAGCGGGGGGGCCGTTACAGATACGCAGTATTTT,CASSYGTSGGAVTDTQYF
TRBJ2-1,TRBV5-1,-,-,TGCGCCAGCATTGGGACAAGCTACAATGAGCAGTTCTTC,CASIGTSYNEQFF
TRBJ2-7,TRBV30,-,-,TGTGCCTGGAGTTTGCGATACGAGCAGTACTTC,CAWSLRYEQYF
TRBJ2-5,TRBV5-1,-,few,TGCGCCAGCAGCTTGTATCCGGGAGCGAAAGAGACCCAGTACTTC,CASSLYPGAKETQYF
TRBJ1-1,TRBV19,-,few,TGTGCCAGTAGTATAGATGGGGCGGTGAGATACACTGAAGCTTTCTTT,CASSIDGAVRYTEAFF
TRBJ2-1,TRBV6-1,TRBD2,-,TGTGCCAGCAGTGATACGGGAGGGTGGAATGAGCAGTTCTTC,CASSDTGGWNEQFF
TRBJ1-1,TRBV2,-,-,TGTGCCAGCAGTGTAGGTTACGCGCGGGCTGAAGCTTTCTTT,CASSVGYARAEAFF
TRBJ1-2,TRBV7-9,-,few,TGTGCCAGCAGCTTAGGGTCAGGGGCCTATGGCTACACCTTC,CASSLGSGAYGYTF
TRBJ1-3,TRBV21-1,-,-,TGTGCCAGCAGCGCACTGGGACAGGGTCCATCTGGAAACACCATATATTTT,CASSALGQGPSGNTIYF
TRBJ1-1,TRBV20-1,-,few,TGCAGTGCTGGGAGGGGCGAAGCTTTCTTT,CSAGRGEAFF
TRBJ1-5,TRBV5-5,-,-,TGTGCCAGCAGCTTTGGGACACTCAGCAATCAGCCCCAGCATTTT,CASSFGTLSNQPQHF
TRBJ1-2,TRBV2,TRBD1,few,TGTGCCAGCAGTGTTCAGGGGGCGGTCTATGGCTACACCTTC,CASSVQGAVYGYTF
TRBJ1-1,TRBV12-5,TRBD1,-,TGTGCTAGTGGTTTGGCTTTCGAAGGGGGCATGAACACTGAAGCTTTCTTT,CASGLAFEGGMNTEAFF
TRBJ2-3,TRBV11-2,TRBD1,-,TGTGCCAGCAGCCCGGGACAGCTTAGCACAGATACGCAGTATTTT,CASSPGQLSTDTQYF
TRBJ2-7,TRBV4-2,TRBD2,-,TGTGCCAGCAGCCCGTCCGGGACTAGCGGGAGTTGGGAGCAGTACTTC,CASSPSGTSGSWEQYF